This paragraph covers one T cell receptor (beta chain) sequence. Its cognate antigen is unknown. This sample is drawn from a study of identical twins. Study conclusions and caveats: Invariant populations such as MAIT and iNKT cells could partly muddle zero-insertion analyses. Fewer insertions characterized abundant cord blood beta clonotypes, whereas memory repertoires showed none. Weaker excess sharing between twins was seen in beta out-of-frame sequences.

Healthy Caucasians provided all donations. MiXCR, applied by TCRdb to the 5' RACE reads, yields one record per CDR3 protein. The table lists 450,000 or so distinct CDR3 sequences, 12% to 15% of them singletons, with around 0.48% in the top ten. The data also belong to a second study, concerning yellow fever vaccine responses in identical twins.

Sequences were obtained from CD4+ T cells sorted from blood. The origin of this receptor is a young woman in good health.

The CDR3 DNA reads as TGTGCCAGCAGTGAAGCGCTTCGGGGACCCCTCCACTTT. The encoded protein is CASSEALRGPLHF. The chain couples TRBV2 to TRBJ1-6; no reliable D call. Germline V gives CDR1 SNHLY, CDR2 FYNNEI. The V end was cut by 0 bases, the J end by 12 bases, with 9 bases between. CDR3 size: 13 residues.